This is a list of T cell receptor beta chains from one sample in a study of T cells in Graves' hyperthyroidism and ophthalmopathy. TCRdb reprocessed the multiplex PCR reads with MiXCR, giving one entry per CDR3 protein. The sample consists of approximately 740,000 distinct CDR3 sequences, 13% to 15% of them appearing once. The sequenced sample consisted of blood. The receptors shown here come from a woman in her late teens or twenties with Graves' hyperthyroidism. Both conserved end residues are part of each CDR3.

TRBJ2-7	TRBV10-3	CAISDATSGIGYEQYF
TRBJ2-1	TRBV6-2/TRBV6-3	CASSYALQGDEQFF
TRBJ2-7	TRBV2	CASSVPGGTVLEQYF
TRBJ1-1	TRBV27	CASSLTAYYTEAFF
TRBJ2-3	TRBV20-1	CSASMRLAGADTQYF
TRBJ2-7	TRBV4-2	CASSQLRRPYEQYF
TRBJ1-2	TRBV12-3/TRBV12-4	CASSSGRGNYGYTF
TRBJ1-1	TRBV18	CASSPAQGVQNTEAFF
TRBJ2-3	TRBV10-3	CAISDGGARVVQYF
TRBJ2-1	TRBV11-2	CASSRERRLGEQFF
TRBJ2-6	TRBV18	CASSPPKGRSGANVLTF
TRBJ2-3	TRBV30	CAWSISNTQYF
TRBJ2-3	TRBV28	CASSPGLAGGPGGTDTQYF
TRBJ2-7	TRBV5-5	CASSLAGTGFYEQYF
TRBJ2-5	TRBV30	CAWSVNDIFTQETQYF
TRBJ2-7	TRBV4-1	CASSPSRGVEWEQYF
TRBJ1-2	TRBV27	CASSFQENYGYTF
TRBJ2-3	TRBV5-6	CASSPRRAGTDTQYF
TRBJ2-3	TRBV5-1	CASSLVGLAETDTQYF
TRBJ1-3	TRBV14	CASSRYQPNIRDRGTSGNTIYF
TRBJ1-1	TRBV28	CASSSSTGETEAFF
TRBJ2-2	TRBV19	CASSIFGRESTGELFF
TRBJ2-7	TRBV28	CASTRGASGLSSYEQYF
TRBJ2-1	TRBV10-3	CALGASGRNEQFF
TRBJ2-1	TRBV30	CAWSVARTSGRGSEQFF
TRBJ2-1	TRBV20-1	CSASNFNEQFF
TRBJ2-1	TRBV6-1	CASSLEGTGGGNEQFF
TRBJ2-1	TRBV12-3/TRBV12-4	CASRPTTGLEFEQFF
TRBJ2-1	TRBV20-1	CSALREFRYNEQFF
TRBJ2-1	TRBV7-9	CASSLAPGLATLNEQFF
TRBJ1-2	TRBV2	CASSVLLDVAYGYTF
TRBJ2-1	TRBV5-8	CASSLPRGNSARWEQFF
TRBJ2-7	TRBV20-1	CSAREGRASGEQYF
TRBJ2-5	TRBV11-2	CASSLVSGNPRETQYF
TRBJ2-1	TRBV6-5	CASSYSGGGPDNEQFF
TRBJ2-1	TRBV29-1	CSVMGLFINNEQFF
TRBJ2-1	TRBV28	CASSLQLAGIYEQFF
TRBJ1-5	TRBV10-3	CAISVTLLAGGTGQPQHF
TRBJ2-1	TRBV20-1	CSARPRGLSAFLYNEQFF
NA	TRBV2	CASREGLAGLYNEQYF
TRBJ2-7	TRBV11-3	CASSITSGASGQYF
TRBJ2-1	TRBV24-1	CATSDLGRERDEQFF
TRBJ2-2	TRBV5-6	CASRLGEAENTGELFF
TRBJ2-3	TRBV7-9	CASSLVGLVYDTQYF
TRBJ2-5	TRBV28	CASSLAGVGETQYF
TRBJ2-1	TRBV7-2	CASSPRGLDYNEQFF
TRBJ2-3	TRBV7-2	CASSLAGSGDTQYF
TRBJ1-5	TRBV28	CASSWTVRGSAQHF
TRBJ2-7	TRBV2	CASRGGQGARTGRFGEQYF